These 3 T cell receptor beta chains came from one sample sequenced in a study of blood T cell repertoires in COVID-19. Assay used: immunoSEQ multiplex PCR; TCRdb lists only in-frame clones, some missing. This sample yields 80,000 or so clones, of which roughly 80% are seen a single time; 36% belongs to the top ten. Sequenced material: peripheral blood. The receptors originated from a woman in her sixties or seventies with acute or convalescent COVID-19.

The V and J genes are TRBV5-5 and TRBJ1-5, with D possibly TRBD1 on 6 matching bases. CDR3 length equals 15 residues. The V end lost 4 bases, the J end lost 0 bases, and 11 bases lay between the germline ends. CDR1 SGHKS and CDR2 YYEKEE come from the germline V gene (reference sequence). In DNA, the CDR3 is TGTGCCAGCAGCCTGACAGGATTTAGCAATCAGCCCCAGCATTTT. Its translation is CASSLTGFSNQPQHF. Based on the CDR3 plus reference TRBV5-5 and TRBJ1-5, the full variable domain is DAGVTQSPTHLIKTRGQQVTLRCSPISGHKSVSWYQQVLGQGPQFIFQYYEKEERGRGNFPDRFSARQFPNYSSELNVNALLLGDSALYLCASSLTGFSNQPQHFGDGTRLSIL.

This chain joins TRBV9 and TRBJ1-1; 11 bases line up with TRBD1. In germline, CDR1 is SGDLS, CDR2 YYNGEE. The V segment lost 5 bases and the J segment 1 base; nucleotides outside the gene matches: 10. CDR3 length equals 17 residues. As DNA, the CDR3 is TGTGCCAGCAGGGGTCCGGGACAGGGGGGCGGGAACACTGAAGCTTTCTTT. It translates to CASRGPGQGGGNTEAFF.

On this clone itself: At the DNA level, this CDR3 is encoded by other sequences in the same sample as well. The chain uses TRBV7-9 and TRBJ1-2; D not resolved. Germline values: CDR1 SEHNR, CDR2 FQNEAQ (reference sequence). V was pared by 0 bases and J by 6 bases, with 11 bases between. The CDR3 has 14 residues. The DNA for the CDR3 is TGTGCCAGCAGCTTAGCTGTGCCAGAAAATGGCTACACCTTC. It specifies CASSLAVPENGYTF.